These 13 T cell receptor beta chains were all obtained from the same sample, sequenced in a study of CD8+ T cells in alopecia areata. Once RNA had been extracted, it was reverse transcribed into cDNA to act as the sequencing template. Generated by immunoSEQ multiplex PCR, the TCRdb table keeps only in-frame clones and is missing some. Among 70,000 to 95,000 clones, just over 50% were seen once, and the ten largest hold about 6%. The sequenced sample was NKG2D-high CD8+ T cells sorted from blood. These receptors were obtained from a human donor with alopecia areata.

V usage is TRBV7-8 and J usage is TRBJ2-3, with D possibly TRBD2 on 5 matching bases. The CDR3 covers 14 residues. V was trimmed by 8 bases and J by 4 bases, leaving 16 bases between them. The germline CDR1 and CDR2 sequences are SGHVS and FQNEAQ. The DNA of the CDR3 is TGTGCCAGCGTACCCGGCACAGCGGCAGATACGCAGTATTTT. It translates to CASVPGTAADTQYF.

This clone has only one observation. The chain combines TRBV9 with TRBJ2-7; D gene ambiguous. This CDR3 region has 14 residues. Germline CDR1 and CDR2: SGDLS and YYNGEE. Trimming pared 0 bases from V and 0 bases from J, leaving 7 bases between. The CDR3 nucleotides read TGTGCCAGCAGCGTAGACGGCAGCTCCTACGAGCAGTACTTC. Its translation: CASSVDGSSYEQYF.

Written as DNA, the CDR3 is TGTGCCAGCAGCGGAATGGGTCTGAAGACAGGGGTAAACATTCAGTACTTC. It codes for CASSGMGLKTGVNIQYF. V usage is TRBV7-9 and J usage is TRBJ2-4, with 8 bases aligning to TRBD1. J lost 6 bases, V lost 5 bases, and 15 bases had no gene match. The CDR3 totals 17 residues. Germline assignment: CDR1 SEHNR and CDR2 FQNEAQ (reference sequence).

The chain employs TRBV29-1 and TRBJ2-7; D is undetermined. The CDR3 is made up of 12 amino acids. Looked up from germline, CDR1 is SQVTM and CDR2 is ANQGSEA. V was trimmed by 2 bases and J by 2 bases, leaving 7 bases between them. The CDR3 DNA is TGCAGCGTTGAACGTTCTCCCTACGAGCAGTACTTC. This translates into CSVERSPYEQYF.

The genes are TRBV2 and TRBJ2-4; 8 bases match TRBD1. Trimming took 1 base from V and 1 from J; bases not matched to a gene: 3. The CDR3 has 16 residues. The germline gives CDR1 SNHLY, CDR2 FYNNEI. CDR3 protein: CASSEGQGIAKNIQYF. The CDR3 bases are TGTGCCAGCAGTGAAGGACAGGGGATCGCCAAAAACATTCAGTACTTC.

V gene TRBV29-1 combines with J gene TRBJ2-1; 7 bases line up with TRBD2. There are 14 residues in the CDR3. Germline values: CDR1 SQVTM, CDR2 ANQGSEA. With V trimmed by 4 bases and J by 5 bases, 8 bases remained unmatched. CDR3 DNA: TGCAGCGTTGTTGGAGGGAGGGCCGACAATGAGCAGTTCTTC. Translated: CSVVGGRADNEQFF.

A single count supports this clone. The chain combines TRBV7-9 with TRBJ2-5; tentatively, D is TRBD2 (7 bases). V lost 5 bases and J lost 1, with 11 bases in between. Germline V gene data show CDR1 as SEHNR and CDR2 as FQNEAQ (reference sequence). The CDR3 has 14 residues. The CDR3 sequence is CASSPAGAQETQYF. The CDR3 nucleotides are TGTGCCAGCAGCCCGGCGGGGGCCCAAGAGACCCAGTACTTC. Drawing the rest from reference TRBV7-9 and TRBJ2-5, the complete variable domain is DTGVSQNPRHKITKRGQNVTFRCDPISEHNRLYWYRQTLGQGPEFLTYFQNEAQLEKSRLLSDRFSAERPKGSFSTLEIQRTEQGDSAMYLCASSPAGAQETQYFGPGTRLLVL.

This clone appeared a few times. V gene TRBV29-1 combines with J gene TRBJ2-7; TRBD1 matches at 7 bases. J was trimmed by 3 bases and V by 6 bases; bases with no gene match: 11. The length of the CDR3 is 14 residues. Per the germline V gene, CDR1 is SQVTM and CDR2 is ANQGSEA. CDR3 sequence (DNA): TGCAGCGTCCGGACAGGATATACATTCTACGAGCAGTACTTC. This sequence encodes CSVRTGYTFYEQYF.

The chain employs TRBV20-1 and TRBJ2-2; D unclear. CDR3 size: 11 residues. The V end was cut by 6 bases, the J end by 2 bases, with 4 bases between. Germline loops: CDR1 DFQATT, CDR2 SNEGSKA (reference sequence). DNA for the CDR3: TGCAGTGCCTATAACACCGGGGAGCTGTTTTTT. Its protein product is CSAYNTGELFF.

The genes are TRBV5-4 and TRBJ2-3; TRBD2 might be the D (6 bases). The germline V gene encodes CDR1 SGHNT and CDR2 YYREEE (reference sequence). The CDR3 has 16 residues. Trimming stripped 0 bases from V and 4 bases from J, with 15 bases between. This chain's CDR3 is CASSLAVGGFPDTQYF. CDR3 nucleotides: TGTGCCAGCAGCTTGGCGGTCGGGGGATTCCCAGATACGCAGTATTTT. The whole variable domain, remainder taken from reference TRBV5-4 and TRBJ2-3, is ETGVTQSPTHLIKTRGQQVTLRCSSQSGHNTVSWYQQALGQGPQFIFQYYREEENGRGNFPPRFSGLQFPNYSSELNVNALELDDSALYLCASSLAVGGFPDTQYFGPGTRLTVL.

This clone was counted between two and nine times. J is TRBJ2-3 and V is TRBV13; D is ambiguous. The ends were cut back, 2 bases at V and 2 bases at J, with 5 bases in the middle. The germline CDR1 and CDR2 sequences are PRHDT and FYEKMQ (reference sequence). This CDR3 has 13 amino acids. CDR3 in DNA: TGTGCCAGCAGCTTACAGGACACAGATACGCAGTATTTT. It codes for CASSLQDTDTQYF. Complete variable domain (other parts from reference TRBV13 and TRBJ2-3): AAGVIQSPRHLIKEKRETATLKCYPIPRHDTVYWYQQGPGQDPQFLISFYEKMQSDKGSIPDRFSAQQFSDYHSELNMSSLELGDSALYFCASSLQDTDTQYFGPGTRLTVL.

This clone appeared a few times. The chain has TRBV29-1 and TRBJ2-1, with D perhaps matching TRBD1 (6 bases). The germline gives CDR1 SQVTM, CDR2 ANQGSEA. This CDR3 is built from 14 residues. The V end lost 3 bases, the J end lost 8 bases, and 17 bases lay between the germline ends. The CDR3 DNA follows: TGCAGCGTTGATGGCAGGGGTCAGTTGTATGAGCAGTTCTTC. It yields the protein CSVDGRGQLYEQFF.

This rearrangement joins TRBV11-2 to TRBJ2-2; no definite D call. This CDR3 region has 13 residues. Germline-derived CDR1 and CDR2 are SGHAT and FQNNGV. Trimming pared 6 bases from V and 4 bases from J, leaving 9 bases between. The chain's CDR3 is CASSSRVTGELFF. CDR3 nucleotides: TGTGCCAGCAGTTCCCGAGTCACCGGGGAGCTGTTTTTT.